These T cell receptor beta chains were read from a single sample in a study of blood T cell repertoires in COVID-19. Data came from immunoSEQ multiplex PCR; TCRdb stores just in-frame clones and leaves some out. This sample has 310,000 or so clones, with approximately 90% found just once. The sequencing sample was made of PBMCs or T cells enriched from blood (not recorded which). These receptors were collected from a woman younger than 30 who had recovered from COVID-19. Each CDR3 is given with its conserved first and last residue. Fields, in order: D gene, J gene, clone size, V gene, CDR3 protein, CDR3 DNA. A D gene is named only where the DNA matches it firmly. Size is stated for part of the rows, as once, few or many counts, or as a class when the clone is expanded.

TRBD1	TRBJ2-3	NA	TRBV7-9	CASSRSGGTGVTDTQYF	TGTGCCAGCAGTAGATCCGGGGGGACAGGGGTCACAGATACGCAGTATTTT
NA	TRBJ2-1	NA	TRBV28	CASSLPTGGSYNEQFF	TGTGCCAGCAGTTTACCCACAGGTGGCTCCTACAATGAGCAGTTCTTC
NA	TRBJ2-2	NA	TRBV7-3	CASSSGGRFTGELFF	TGTGCCAGCAGCTCCGGTGGGAGGTTCACCGGGGAGCTGTTTTTT
TRBD1	TRBJ1-4	once	TRBV15	CATSRGQGSNEKLFF	TGTGCCACCAGCAGAGGACAGGGGAGCAATGAAAAACTGTTTTTT
NA	TRBJ1-2	NA	TRBV7-9	CASSSPPQVGYTF	TGTGCCAGCAGCTCGCCCCCACAGGTTGGCTACACCTTC
TRBD1	TRBJ2-7	NA	TRBV7-2	CASSLAAGTGDYEQYF	TGTGCCAGCAGCTTAGCTGCCGGGACAGGGGACTACGAGCAGTACTTC
TRBD1	TRBJ2-5	NA	TRBV15	CATSRDPRDSLQETQYF	TGTGCCACCAGCAGAGATCCACGGGACAGCCTCCAAGAGACCCAGTACTTC
NA	TRBJ1-5	NA	TRBV24-1	CATSDLGSLSGGQPQHF	TGTGCCACCAGTGATTTGGGGTCCCTTTCGGGGGGTCAGCCCCAGCATTTT
NA	TRBJ2-3	NA	TRBV7-2	CASSLRPTGVGRDTDTQYF	TGTGCCAGCAGCTTACGTCCGACGGGGGTAGGGCGAGACACAGATACGCAGTATTTT
NA	TRBJ1-3	once	TRBV7-9	CASSRGTSGNTIYF	TGTGCCAGCAGCCGGGGGACTTCTGGAAACACCATATATTTT
NA	TRBJ1-4	NA	TRBV12-1	CASSLLRGSNEKLFF	TGTGCCAGCAGCCTCCTACGAGGGAGTAATGAAAAACTGTTTTTT
TRBD1	TRBJ2-1	NA	TRBV2	CASSVRDRLYNEQFF	TGTGCCAGCAGTGTCCGGGACAGGCTCTACAATGAGCAGTTCTTC
NA	TRBJ1-5	NA	TRBV18	CASSSSGVDQPQHF	TGTGCCAGCTCTTCTTCAGGGGTCGATCAGCCCCAGCATTTT
NA	TRBJ2-1	NA	TRBV23-1	CASSQSPSPRQPGLPPNEQFF	TGCGCCAGCAGTCAATCACCCTCCCCTCGTCAACCGGGACTCCCCCCTAATGAGCAGTTCTTC
NA	TRBJ1-1	NA	TRBV27	CASRTGWGEAFF	TGTGCCAGCAGGACAGGCTGGGGGGAAGCTTTCTTT
TRBD1	TRBJ1-6	NA	TRBV27	CASSSGQGNSPLHF	TGTGCCAGCAGTTCGGGACAGGGGAATTCACCCCTCCACTTT
NA	TRBJ2-7	NA	TRBV20-1	CSARYYEQYF	TGCAGTGCTAGATATTACGAGCAGTACTTC
NA	TRBJ1-5	NA	TRBV4-2	CASSQEGQPIQPQHF	TGTGCCAGCAGCCAAGAAGGACAGCCCATTCAGCCCCAGCATTTT
NA	TRBJ2-7	NA	TRBV5-4	CASSSGGGSDYEQYF	TGTGCCAGCAGCTCAGGCGGAGGGTCGGACTACGAGCAGTACTTC
TRBD1	TRBJ2-2	once	TRBV4-3	CASSQERAGGKGTNTGELFF	TGCGCCAGCAGCCAAGAGAGGGCAGGGGGCAAGGGAACGAACACCGGGGAGCTGTTTTTT
NA	TRBJ1-4	NA	TRBV10-3	CAISEILNEKLFF	TGTGCCATCAGTGAGATCCTTAATGAAAAACTGTTTTTT
NA	TRBJ1-1	NA	TRBV19	CASSTTGMNTEAFF	TGTGCCAGTAGTACTACAGGGATGAACACTGAAGCTTTCTTT
TRBD2	TRBJ2-1	NA	TRBV28	CASRAGGYNEQFF	TGTGCCAGCAGAGCGGGGGGATACAATGAGCAGTTCTTC